A single TCR beta chain is shown here with its context. Its target is not known. The record originates from a study of early T cells in non-severe SARS-CoV-2 infection. Overall study: The study sequenced bulk RNA from unsorted whole blood, with chains unpaired. Regarding the study as a whole: CD4 and private specificities were missed by VDJdb matching, which favored anti-spike CD8 responses.

Tagging with unique molecular identifiers was applied to individual cDNA molecules. TCRdb reanalysed the 5' RACE reads using MiXCR and keeps one entry per CDR3 protein. The sample records tens of thousands of distinct CDR3 sequences, less than 6.5% being singletons. The J segment lost 3 bases and the V segment lost 3 bases, leaving 3 bases of the junction unmatched. The CDR3 runs to 15 residues. Sequenced input: whole blood. The chain is built from TRBV12-3 or TRBV12-4 and TRBJ2-1; 9 bases map to TRBD1. This receptor was identified in an adult who was a healthcare worker with PCR-confirmed SARS-CoV-2 infection or an uninfected control (not recorded which). In nucleotides, the CDR3 is TGTGCCAGCAGTTTTGGGGACAGGGTCTACAATGAGCAGTTCTTC. It codes for CASSFGDRVYNEQFF.